The source of this TCR beta chain is a study of OX40 agonist ivuxolimab in advanced cancers. Whole-study findings and limits: The antigens recognized by the expanded peripheral T cells, that is their antigen specificity, were not determined.

The CDR3 has 17 amino acids. V lost 5 bases, J lost 8 bases, and 21 bases stayed unmatched. From germline, CDR1 is PRHDT and CDR2 FYEKMQ (reference sequence). A note on this clone: What it binds is unknown.

Sequencing was performed with immunoSEQ multiplex PCR; in TCRdb, only in-frame clones are kept and a portion is missing. Seen here are 76,000 or so clones, approximately 89% observed once, and the top ten hold under 0.8%. The rearrangement joins TRBV13 to TRBJ2-7; TRBD1 aligns across 7 bases. The specimen was CD4+ or CD8+ T cells sorted from blood, collected in a trial of the OX40 agonist ivuxolimab. The receptor was isolated from an adult with an advanced solid tumor such as melanoma, head and neck, liver or kidney cancer. CDR3 loop: CASSPAVGDRTSTKQYF. The CDR3 bases are TGTGCCAGCAGCCCGGCGGTTGGGGACAGAACTTCTACGAAGCAGTACTTC.